The entry that follows covers one TCR beta chain sequence. The sample comes from a study of blood T cell repertoires in COVID-19. On the study more broadly: Collection of acute and convalescent COVID-19 samples took place in the United States, Italy and Spain. The cDNA or gDNA used as material had been derived from T cells, B-cell-depleted T cells, or PBMCs.

This CDR3 region has 11 residues. V was cut by 5 bases and J by 6 bases, with 7 bases left in between. CDR1 is SQVTM, CDR2 ANQGSEA, per germline. The authors' processing: Nucleated cell counts were estimated from reference gene primer amplification. The data were produced by immunoSEQ multiplex PCR, yet TCRdb's version contains in-frame clones alone and is incomplete. V and J calls and clone size are as listed in that table; D and trimming were resolved from the DNA. The sample consists of under 300,000 clones, roughly 84% of them appearing once. Sequenced material: peripheral blood. The TCR originated in a woman aged 40 to 49 who had recovered from COVID-19. This rearrangement joins TRBV29-1 to TRBJ1-4; D gene unclear. CDR3 nucleotides: TGCAGCGTTTACGGGGATGAAAAACTGTTTTTT. This encodes CSVYGDEKLFF.